This T cell receptor beta chain was observed in a study of T cell changes during pregnancy in multiple sclerosis. The V end was cut by 2 bases, the J end by 0 bases, with 8 bases between. The CDR3 contains 14 residues. Germline-derived CDR1 and CDR2 are MNHEY and SMNVEV (reference sequence). The method was immunoSEQ multiplex PCR; TCRdb's version includes in-frame clones alone and lacks a portion of them. The data show tens of thousands of clones, roughly 88% seen once. This clone was recorded once. The material was peripheral blood, obtained after pregnancy. The rearrangement uses TRBV27 and TRBJ2-7, with D tentatively TRBD1 (5 bases). The source is a female donor in good health, enrolled as a control in a pregnancy study. CDR3 amino acids: CASSLRQGSYEQYF. The DNA for the CDR3 is TGTGCCAGCAGTTTACGCCAGGGCTCCTACGAGCAGTACTTC.